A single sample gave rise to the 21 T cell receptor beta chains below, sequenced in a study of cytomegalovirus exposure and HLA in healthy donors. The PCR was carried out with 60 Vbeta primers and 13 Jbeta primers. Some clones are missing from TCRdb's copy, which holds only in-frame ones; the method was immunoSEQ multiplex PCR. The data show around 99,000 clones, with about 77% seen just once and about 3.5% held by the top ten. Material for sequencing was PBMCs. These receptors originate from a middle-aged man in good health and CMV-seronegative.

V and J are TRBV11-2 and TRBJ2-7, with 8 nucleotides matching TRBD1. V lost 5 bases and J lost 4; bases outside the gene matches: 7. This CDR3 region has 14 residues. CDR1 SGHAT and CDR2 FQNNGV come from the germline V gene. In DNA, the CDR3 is TGTGCCAGCAGCGCCGGGACAGGCGGGTACGAGCAGTACTTC. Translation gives CASSAGTGGYEQYF.

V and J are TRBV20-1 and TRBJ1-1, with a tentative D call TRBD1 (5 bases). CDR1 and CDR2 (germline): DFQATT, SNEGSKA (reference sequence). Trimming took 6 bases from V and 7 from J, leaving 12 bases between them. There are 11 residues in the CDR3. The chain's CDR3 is CSAPAGNEAFF. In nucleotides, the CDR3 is TGCAGTGCCCCGGCAGGGAATGAAGCTTTCTTT.

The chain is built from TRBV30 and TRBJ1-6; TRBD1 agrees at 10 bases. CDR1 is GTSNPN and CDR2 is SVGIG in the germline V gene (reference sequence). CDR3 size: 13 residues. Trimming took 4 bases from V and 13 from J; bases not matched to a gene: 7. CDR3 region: CAWTTGQGSPLHF. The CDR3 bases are TGTGCCTGGACAACGGGACAGGGGTCCCCCCTCCACTTT.

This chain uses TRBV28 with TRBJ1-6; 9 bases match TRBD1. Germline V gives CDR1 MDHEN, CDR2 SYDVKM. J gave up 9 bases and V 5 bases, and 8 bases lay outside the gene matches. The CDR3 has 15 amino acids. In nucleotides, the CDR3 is TGTGCCAGCAGTCCTAGGACAGGGGAATCTTCACCCCTCCACTTT. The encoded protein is CASSPRTGESSPLHF.

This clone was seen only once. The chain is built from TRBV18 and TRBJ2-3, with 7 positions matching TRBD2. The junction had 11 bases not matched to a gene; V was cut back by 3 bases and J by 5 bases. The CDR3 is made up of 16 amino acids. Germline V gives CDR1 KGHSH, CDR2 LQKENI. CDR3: CASSPVPAGAGDTQYF. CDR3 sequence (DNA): TGTGCCAGCTCACCCGTCCCGGCGGGAGCTGGAGATACGCAGTATTTT. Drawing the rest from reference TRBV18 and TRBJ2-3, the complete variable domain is NAGVMQNPRHLVRRRGQEARLRCSPMKGHSHVYWYRQLPEEGLKFMVYLQKENIIDESGMPKERFSAEFPKEGPSILRIQQVVRGDSAAYFCASSPVPAGAGDTQYFGPGTRLTVL.

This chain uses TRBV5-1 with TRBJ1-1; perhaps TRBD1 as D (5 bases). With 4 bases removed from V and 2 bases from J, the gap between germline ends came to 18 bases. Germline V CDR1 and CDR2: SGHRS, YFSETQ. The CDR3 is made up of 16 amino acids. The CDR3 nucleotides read TGCGCCAGCAGCCCCGTCCCGGGGGGGGGTAACACTGAAGCTTTCTTT. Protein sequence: CASSPVPGGGNTEAFF. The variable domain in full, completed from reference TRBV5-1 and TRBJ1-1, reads KAGVTQTPRYLIKTRGQQVTLSCSPISGHRSVSWYQQTPGQGLQFLFEYFSETQRNKGNFPGRFSGRQFSNSRSEMNVSTLELGDSALYLCASSPVPGGGNTEAFFGQGTRLTVV.

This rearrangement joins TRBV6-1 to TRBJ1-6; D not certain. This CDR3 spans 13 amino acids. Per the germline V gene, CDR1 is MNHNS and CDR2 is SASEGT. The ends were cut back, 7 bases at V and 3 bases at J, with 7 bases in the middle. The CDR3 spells CASTTVYNSPLHF. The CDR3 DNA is TGTGCCAGCACTACAGTCTATAATTCACCCCTCCACTTT.

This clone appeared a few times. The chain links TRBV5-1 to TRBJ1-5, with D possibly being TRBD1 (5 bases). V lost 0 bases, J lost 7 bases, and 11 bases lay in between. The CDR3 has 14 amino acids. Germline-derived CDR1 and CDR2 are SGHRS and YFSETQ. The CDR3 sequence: CASSLGQGQQPQHF. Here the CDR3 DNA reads TGCGCCAGCAGCTTGGGGCAGGGTCAGCAGCCCCAGCATTTT.

CDR3 DNA: TGTGCCAGTTCCGCGCGGGGGGCGATCTCCCAGCCCCAGCATTTT. Protein sequence: CASSARGAISQPQHF. This chain links TRBV19 with TRBJ1-5, with D possibly being TRBD1 (6 bases). The CDR3 is made up of 15 amino acids. Per germline, CDR1 LNHDA and CDR2 SQIVND (reference sequence). V shed 8 bases and J shed 7 bases, with 21 bases lying between them.

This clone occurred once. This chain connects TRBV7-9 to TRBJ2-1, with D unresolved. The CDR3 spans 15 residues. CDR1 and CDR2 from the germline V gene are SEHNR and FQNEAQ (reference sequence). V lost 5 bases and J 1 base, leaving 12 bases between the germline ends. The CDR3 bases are TGTGCCAGCAGCAACGCGATGCGGTCCTACAATGAGCAGTTCTTC. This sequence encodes CASSNAMRSYNEQFF.

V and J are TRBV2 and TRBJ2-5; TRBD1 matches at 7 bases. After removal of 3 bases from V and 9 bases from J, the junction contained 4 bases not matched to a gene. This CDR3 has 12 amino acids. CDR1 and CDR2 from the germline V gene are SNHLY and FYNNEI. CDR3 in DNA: TGTGCCAGCAGTGAGGGACAGAGGTCCCAGTACTTC. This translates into CASSEGQRSQYF.

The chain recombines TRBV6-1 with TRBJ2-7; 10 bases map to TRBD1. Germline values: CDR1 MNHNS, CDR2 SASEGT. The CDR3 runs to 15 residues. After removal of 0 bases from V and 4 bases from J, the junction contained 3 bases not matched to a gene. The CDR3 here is CASSEAGTGVYEQYF. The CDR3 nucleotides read TGTGCCAGCAGTGAAGCCGGGACAGGGGTATACGAGCAGTACTTC.

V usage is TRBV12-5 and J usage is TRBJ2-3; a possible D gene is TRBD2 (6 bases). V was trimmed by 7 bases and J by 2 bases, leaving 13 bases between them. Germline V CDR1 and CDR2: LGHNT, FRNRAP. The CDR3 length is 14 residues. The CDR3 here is CASARRGDTDTQYF. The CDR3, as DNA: TGTGCTAGTGCCCGGCGGGGCGACACAGATACGCAGTATTTT. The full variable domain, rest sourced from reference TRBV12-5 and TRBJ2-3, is DARVTQTPRHKVTEMGQEVTMRCQPILGHNTVFWYRQTMMQGLELLAYFRNRAPLDDSGMPKDRFSAEMPDATLATLKIQPSEPRDSAVYFCASARRGDTDTQYFGPGTRLTVL.

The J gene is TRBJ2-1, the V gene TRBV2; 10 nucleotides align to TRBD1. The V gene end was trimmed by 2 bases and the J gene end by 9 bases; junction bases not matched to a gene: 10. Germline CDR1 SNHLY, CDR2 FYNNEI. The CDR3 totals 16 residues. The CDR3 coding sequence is TGTGCCAGCAGTGAATCCCGGGACAGGGGAGGTACTGAGCAGTTCTTC. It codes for CASSESRDRGGTEQFF.

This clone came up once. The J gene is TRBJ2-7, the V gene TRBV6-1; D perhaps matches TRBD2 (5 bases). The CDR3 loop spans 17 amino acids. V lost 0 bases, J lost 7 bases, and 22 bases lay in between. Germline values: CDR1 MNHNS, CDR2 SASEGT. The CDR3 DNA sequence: TGTGCCAGCAGTGAAGCGGTTGTCGGGATCAAGAGGGATGAGCAGTACTTC. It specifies CASSEAVVGIKRDEQYF.

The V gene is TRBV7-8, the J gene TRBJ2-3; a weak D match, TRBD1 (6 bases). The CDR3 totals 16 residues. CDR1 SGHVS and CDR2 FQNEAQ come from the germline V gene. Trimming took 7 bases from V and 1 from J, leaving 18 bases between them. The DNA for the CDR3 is TGTGCCAGCACCCCACTCCCCAGGGGCGGCACAGATACGCAGTATTTT. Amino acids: CASTPLPRGGTDTQYF. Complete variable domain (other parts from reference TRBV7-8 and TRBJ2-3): GAGVSQSPRYKVAKRGQDVALRCDPISGHVSLFWYQQALGQGPEFLTYFQNEAQLDKSGLPSDRFFAERPEGSVSTLKIQRTQQEDSAVYLCASTPLPRGGTDTQYFGPGTRLTVL.

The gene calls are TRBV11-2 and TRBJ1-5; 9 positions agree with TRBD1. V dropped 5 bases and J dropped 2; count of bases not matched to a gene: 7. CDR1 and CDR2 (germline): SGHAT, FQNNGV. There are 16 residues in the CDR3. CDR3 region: CASSNGTGTGNQPQHF. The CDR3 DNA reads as TGTGCCAGCAGCAACGGGACAGGGACAGGCAATCAGCCCCAGCATTTT.

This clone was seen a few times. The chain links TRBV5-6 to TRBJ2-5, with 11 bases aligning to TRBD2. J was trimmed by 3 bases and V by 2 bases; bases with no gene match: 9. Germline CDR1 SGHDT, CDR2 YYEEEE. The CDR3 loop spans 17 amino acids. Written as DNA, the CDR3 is TGTGCCAGCAGCTTCCTGACTAGCGGGGCAGGCGAAGAGACCCAGTACTTC. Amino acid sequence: CASSFLTSGAGEETQYF.

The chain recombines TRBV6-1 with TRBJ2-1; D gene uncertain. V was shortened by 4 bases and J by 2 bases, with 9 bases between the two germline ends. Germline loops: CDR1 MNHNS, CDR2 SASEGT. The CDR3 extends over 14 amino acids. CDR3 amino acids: CASSVASPYNEQFF. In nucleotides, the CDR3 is TGTGCCAGCAGTGTTGCGAGTCCCTACAATGAGCAGTTCTTC.

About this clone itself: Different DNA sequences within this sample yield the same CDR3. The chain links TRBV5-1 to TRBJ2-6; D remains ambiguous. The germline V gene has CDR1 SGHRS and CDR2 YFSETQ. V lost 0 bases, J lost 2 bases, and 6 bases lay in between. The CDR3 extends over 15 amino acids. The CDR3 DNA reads TGCGCCAGCAGCTTGGTCGGTGCTGGGGCCAACGTCCTGACTTTC. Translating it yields CASSLVGAGANVLTF.

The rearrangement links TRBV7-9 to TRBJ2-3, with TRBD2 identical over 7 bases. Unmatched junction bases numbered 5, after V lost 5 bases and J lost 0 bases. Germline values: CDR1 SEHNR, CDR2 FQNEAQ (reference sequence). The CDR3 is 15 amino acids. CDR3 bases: TGTGCCAGCAGCCGGACTAGGACTAGCACAGATACGCAGTATTTT. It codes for CASSRTRTSTDTQYF.